Shown below are 13 T cell receptor beta chains from a single sample sequenced in a study of CXCR3-negative and CXCR3-positive naive CD8 T cells. UMI-labeled TRB cDNA libraries were prepared by 5' RACE. TCRdb reanalyzed the 5' RACE reads and collapses them to one entry per CDR3 protein, without DNA. The sample table includes about 48,000 distinct CDR3 sequences. Sequencing was carried out using memory CD8+ T cells from blood. These receptors came from a human donor in good health. Some clones in this sample may be carry-over from other donors' samples.

The V gene is TRBV24-1, the J gene TRBJ2-3; TCRdb's assignment of TRBD1 cannot be checked, as there is no DNA. This CDR3 spans 14 amino acids. Germline CDR1 and CDR2: KGHDR and SFDVKD. CDR3 amino acids: CATSDPDSTDTQYF.

The chain joins TRBV29-1 to TRBJ1-6; the D gene TCRdb calls, TRBD1, cannot be checked with no DNA. From germline, CDR1 is SQVTM and CDR2 ANQGSEA. The CDR3 extends over 19 amino acids. CDR3 region: CSVRGQAFCVGSYNSPLHF.

V is TRBV20-1 and J is TRBJ2-3. Germline CDR1 reads DFQATT; CDR2 reads SNEGSKA (reference sequence). The CDR3 runs to 14 residues. The CDR3 loop reads CSAAYEYGTDTQYF.

This chain connects TRBV29-1 to TRBJ1-2; the D call of TRBD1 rests on TCRdb alone, since no DNA is present to check it. CDR1 and CDR2 from the germline V gene are SQVTM and ANQGSEA. The CDR3 extends over 14 amino acids. The CDR3 is CSVEVAGGFEGYTF. Together with reference TRBV29-1 and TRBJ1-2, the CDR3 gives the full variable domain: SAVISQKPSRDICQRGTSLTIQCQVDSQVTMMFWYRQQPGQSLTLIATANQGSEATYESGFVIDKFPISRPNLTFSTLTVSNMSPEDSSIYLCSVEVAGGFEGYTFGSGTRLTVV.

The chain recombines TRBV6-2 or TRBV6-3 with TRBJ2-1; absent DNA, TCRdb's TRBD1 call cannot be checked. Per the germline V gene, CDR1 is MNHEY and CDR2 is SVGEGT. The CDR3 totals 11 residues. The CDR3 sequence: CATDKANEQFF.

This chain links TRBV6-4 with TRBJ2-1; with no DNA, the TCRdb D assignment of TRBD2 cannot be verified. The CDR3 is 16 amino acids. Germline CDR1 and CDR2: MRHNA and SNTAGT. The CDR3 sequence is CASSDSLGGPSNEQFF.

J is TRBJ2-2 and V is TRBV7-6. Germline V gene lookup returns CDR1 SGHVS and CDR2 FNYEAQ. The CDR3 is 11 amino acids. Here the CDR3 reads CASTVTGELFF.

This chain joins TRBV28 and TRBJ2-1; absent DNA, TCRdb's TRBD2 call cannot be checked. The V gene's germline CDR1 is MDHEN and CDR2 SYDVKM. The CDR3 is 15 amino acids. CDR3 sequence reads: CASSFRGERRDEQFF.

CDR3 protein: CSVGGTGSGELFF. The V gene is TRBV29-1, the J gene TRBJ2-2; the D gene TCRdb calls, TRBD1, cannot be checked with no DNA. The CDR3 runs 13 residues. Germline V lookup: CDR1 SQVTM, CDR2 ANQGSEA.

V gene TRBV6-6 combines with J gene TRBJ1-2; TCRdb proposes TRBD1, but this gene call is untestable without DNA. Per germline, CDR1 MNHNY and CDR2 SVGAGI (reference sequence). The CDR3 consists of 12 residues. The CDR3 reads CASTPDSYGYTF.

The rearrangement links TRBV15 to TRBJ2-5. Germline CDR1 LNHNV, CDR2 YYDKDF (reference sequence). There are 16 residues in the CDR3. The CDR3 loop is CATSRDRLLGGETQYF.

The rearrangement joins TRBV7-9 to TRBJ2-7; TCRdb's D gene call, TRBD1, goes unchecked for lack of DNA. The CDR3 totals 14 residues. Germline V gene sequence: CDR1 SEHNR, CDR2 FQNEAQ (reference sequence). This CDR3 reads CASSLVGVHYEQYF. The variable domain in full, with the rest retrieved from reference TRBV7-9 and TRBJ2-7, is DTGVSQNPRHKITKRGQNVTFRCDPISEHNRLYWYRQTLGQGPEFLTYFQNEAQLEKSRLLSDRFSAERPKGSFSTLEIQRTEQGDSAMYLCASSLVGVHYEQYFGPGTRLTVT.

The chain couples TRBV5-6 to TRBJ2-1; the D gene TCRdb calls, TRBD2, cannot be checked with no DNA. The CDR3 consists of 13 residues. Germline V lookup: CDR1 SGHDT, CDR2 YYEEEE. CDR3 sequence: CASSLAGDYEQFF.